Below are 8 T cell receptor beta chains sequenced from a single sample in a study of blood T cell repertoires in COVID-19 (dated by TCRdb to about 2020). The library was produced with the immunoSEQ multiplex PCR assay. TCRdb mirrors the immuneACCESS table, restricted to in-frame sequences. Some clones are absent from its copies; in checked studies, under half trace to an unresolved V gene, and the reason for the others is unknown. The sample has more than 200,000 clones on record, around 80% of them singletons. Roughly a tenth of the sample lies in the top ten. Sequenced input: peripheral blood. These receptors came from a woman older than 75 with acute or convalescent COVID-19.

This sequence joins TRBV6-5 and TRBJ2-7; 10 positions agree with TRBD1. Per the germline V gene, CDR1 is MNHEY and CDR2 is SVGAGI. V trimming: 4 bases; J trimming: 6 bases; junction bases outside the gene matches: 6. The CDR3 has 14 amino acids. Here the CDR3 reads CASSFRDRGVEQYF. The DNA of the CDR3 is TGTGCCAGCAGTTTCCGGGACAGGGGAGTCGAGCAGTACTTC.

The CDR3 DNA sequence: TGTGCCTGGAGTTCCATCGGGACAGGGGGACGTGGGGCCAACGTCCTGACTTTC. This translates into CAWSSIGTGGRGANVLTF. This sequence joins TRBV30 and TRBJ2-6; TRBD1 matches 11 bases. Germline V CDR1 and CDR2: GTSNPN, SVGIG (reference sequence). The J segment lost 3 bases and the V segment lost 2 bases, leaving 9 bases of the junction unmatched. The CDR3 totals 18 residues. The variable domain in full, with the rest retrieved from reference TRBV30 and TRBJ2-6, is SQTIHQWPATLVQPVGSPLSLECTVEGTSNPNLYWYRQAAGRGLQLLFYSVGIGQISSEVPQNLSASRPQDRQFILSSKKLLLSDSGFYLCAWSSIGTGGRGANVLTFGAGSRLTVL.

The chain recombines TRBV11-2 with TRBJ2-5, with 7 bases matching TRBD2. V shed 2 bases, J shed 1 base, and the junction held 4 bases outside the gene matches. Germline CDR1 is SGHAT and CDR2 is FQNNGV. This CDR3 spans 15 amino acids. CDR3 coding DNA: TGTGCCAGCAGCTTAACTTGGGGGGGCCAAGAGACCCAGTACTTC. Its protein is CASSLTWGGQETQYF.

This rearrangement joins TRBV19 to TRBJ1-5; 12 nucleotides line up with TRBD1. V gave up 9 bases and J gave up 4 bases; unmatched junction bases: 7. The CDR3 has 15 residues. Germline-derived CDR1 and CDR2 are LNHDA and SQIVND (reference sequence). The DNA for the CDR3 is TGTGCCAGCAGGGACAGGGGGCGAGTTAATCAGCCCCAGCATTTT. Its translation is CASRDRGRVNQPQHF.

This chain uses TRBV29-1 with TRBJ2-5, with TRBD1 matching over 11 bases. The V and J ends lost 6 bases and 7 bases, in that order; junction bases with no gene match: 7. Germline-derived CDR1 and CDR2 are SQVTM and ANQGSEA. The CDR3 runs 13 residues. The DNA for the CDR3 is TGCAGCGTGCGGGACAGGGGGGACGGGACCCAGTACTTC. Its protein product is CSVRDRGDGTQYF.

This chain uses TRBV18 with TRBJ1-2; 8 bases fit TRBD1. The CDR3 runs 15 residues. V shed 6 bases, J shed 4 bases, and the junction held 10 bases outside the gene matches. Germline assignment: CDR1 KGHSH and CDR2 LQKENI. The CDR3 protein is CASSPSGQGLYGYTF. CDR3 nucleotides: TGTGCCAGCTCCCCCTCAGGACAGGGCCTCTATGGCTACACCTTC.

This rearrangement joins TRBV29-1 to TRBJ1-2, with 7 nucleotides matching TRBD1. The CDR3 length is 13 residues. The junction had 5 bases not matched to a gene; V was cut back by 4 bases and J by 3 bases. Germline V gives CDR1 SQVTM, CDR2 ANQGSEA. CDR3 sequence reads: CSVGQGSDYGYTF. For the CDR3, the DNA is TGCAGCGTTGGACAGGGTAGCGACTATGGCTACACCTTC.

This chain connects TRBV30 to TRBJ2-7; 8 bases align to TRBD2. Germline lookup yields CDR1 GTSNPN and CDR2 SVGIG (reference sequence). This CDR3 comprises 12 residues. J lost 2 bases, V lost 4 bases, and 1 base had no gene match. This chain's CDR3 is CAWIAGTYEQYF. DNA of the CDR3: TGTGCCTGGATAGCGGGGACCTACGAGCAGTACTTC.